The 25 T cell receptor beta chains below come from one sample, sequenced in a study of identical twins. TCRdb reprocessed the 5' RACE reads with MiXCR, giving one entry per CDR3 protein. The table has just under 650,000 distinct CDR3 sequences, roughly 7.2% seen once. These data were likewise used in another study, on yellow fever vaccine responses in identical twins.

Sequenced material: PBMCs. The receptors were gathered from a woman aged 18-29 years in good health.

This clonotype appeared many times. CDR3 sequence (DNA): TGCAGTGCTAGAGGTAGGCAGGTTGATCAGCCCCAGCATTTT. It encodes CSARGRQVDQPQHF. This chain joins TRBV20-1 and TRBJ1-5; no clear D. CDR3 length: 14 residues. V was pared by 1 base and J by 5 bases, with 12 bases between. The germline V gene encodes CDR1 DFQATT and CDR2 SNEGSKA (reference sequence).

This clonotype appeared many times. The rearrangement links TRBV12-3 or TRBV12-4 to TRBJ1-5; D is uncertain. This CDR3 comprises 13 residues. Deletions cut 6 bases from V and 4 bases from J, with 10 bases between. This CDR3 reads CASRRHYNQPQHF. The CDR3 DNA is TGTGCCAGCAGACGACACTATAATCAGCCCCAGCATTTT.

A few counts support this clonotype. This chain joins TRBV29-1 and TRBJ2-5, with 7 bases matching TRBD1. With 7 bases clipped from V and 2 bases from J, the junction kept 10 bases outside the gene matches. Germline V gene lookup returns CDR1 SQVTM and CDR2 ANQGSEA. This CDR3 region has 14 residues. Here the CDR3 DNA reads TGCAGCGGGACCAGGACAGGAGCACAAGAGACCCAGTACTTC. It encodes CSGTRTGAQETQYF.

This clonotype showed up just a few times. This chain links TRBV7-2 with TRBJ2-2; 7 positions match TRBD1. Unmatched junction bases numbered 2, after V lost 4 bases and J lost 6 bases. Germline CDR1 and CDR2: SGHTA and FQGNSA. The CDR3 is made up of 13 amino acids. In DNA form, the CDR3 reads TGTGCCAGCAGCTACACAGGGGCCGGGGAGCTGTTTTTT. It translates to CASSYTGAGELFF.

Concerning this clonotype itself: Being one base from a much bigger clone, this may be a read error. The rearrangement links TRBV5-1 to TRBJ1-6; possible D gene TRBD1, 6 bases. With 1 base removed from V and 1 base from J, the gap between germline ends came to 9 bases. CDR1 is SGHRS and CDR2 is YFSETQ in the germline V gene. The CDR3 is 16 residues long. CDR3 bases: TGCGCCAGCAGCTTGTCCGGGACATCCTATAATTCACCCCTCCACTTT. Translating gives CASSLSGTSYNSPLHF.

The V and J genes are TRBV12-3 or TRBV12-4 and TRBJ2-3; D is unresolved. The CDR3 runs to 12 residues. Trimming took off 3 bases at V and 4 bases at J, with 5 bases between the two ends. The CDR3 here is CASSFEPDTQYF. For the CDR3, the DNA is TGTGCCAGCAGTTTCGAACCAGATACGCAGTATTTT.

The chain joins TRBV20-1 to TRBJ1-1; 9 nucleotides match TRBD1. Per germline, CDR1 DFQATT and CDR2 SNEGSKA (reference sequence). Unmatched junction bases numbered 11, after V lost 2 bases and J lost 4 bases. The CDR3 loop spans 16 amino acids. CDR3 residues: CSARPQGARDGTEAFF. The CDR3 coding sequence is TGCAGTGCTAGACCACAGGGGGCGAGGGACGGCACTGAAGCTTTCTTT.

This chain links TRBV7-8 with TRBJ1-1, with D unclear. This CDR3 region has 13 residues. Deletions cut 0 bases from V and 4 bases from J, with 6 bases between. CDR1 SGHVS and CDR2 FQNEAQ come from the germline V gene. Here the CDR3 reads CASSLAVVTEAFF. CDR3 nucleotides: TGTGCCAGCAGCTTAGCCGTGGTCACTGAAGCTTTCTTT.

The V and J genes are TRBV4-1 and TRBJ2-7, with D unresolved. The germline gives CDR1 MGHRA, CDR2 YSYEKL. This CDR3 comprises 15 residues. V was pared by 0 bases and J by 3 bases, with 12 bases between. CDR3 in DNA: TGCGCCAGCAGCCAAGATGTTGGCGACCTCTACGAGCAGTACTTC. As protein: CASSQDVGDLYEQYF.

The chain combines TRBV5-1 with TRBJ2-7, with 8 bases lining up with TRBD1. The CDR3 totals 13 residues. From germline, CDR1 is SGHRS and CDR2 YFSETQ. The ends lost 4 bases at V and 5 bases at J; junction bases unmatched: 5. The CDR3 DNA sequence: TGCGCCAGCAGCAAAGGGACAGGCCACGAGCAGTACGTC. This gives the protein CASSKGTGHEQYV.

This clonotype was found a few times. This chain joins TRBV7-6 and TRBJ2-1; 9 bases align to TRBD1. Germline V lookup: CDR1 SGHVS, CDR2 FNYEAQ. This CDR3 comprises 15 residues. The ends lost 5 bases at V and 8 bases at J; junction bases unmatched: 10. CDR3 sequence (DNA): TGTGCCAGCAGCATAATGGGACAGGGCTCCCATGAGCAGTTCTTC. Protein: CASSIMGQGSHEQFF.

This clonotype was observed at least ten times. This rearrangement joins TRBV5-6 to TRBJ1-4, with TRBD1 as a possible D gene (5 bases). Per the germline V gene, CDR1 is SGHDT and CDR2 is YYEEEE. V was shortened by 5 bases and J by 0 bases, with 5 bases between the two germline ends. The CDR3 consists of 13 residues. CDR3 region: CASRGPTNEKLFF. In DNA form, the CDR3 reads TGTGCCAGCAGGGGACCAACTAATGAAAAACTGTTTTTT.

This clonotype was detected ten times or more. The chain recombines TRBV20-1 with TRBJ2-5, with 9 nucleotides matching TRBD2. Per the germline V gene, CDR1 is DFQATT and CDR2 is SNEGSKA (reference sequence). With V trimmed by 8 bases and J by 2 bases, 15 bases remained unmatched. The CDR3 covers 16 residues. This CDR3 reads CSLLNPSGIGQETQYF. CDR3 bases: TGCAGTCTATTAAACCCTAGCGGGATAGGTCAAGAGACCCAGTACTTC.

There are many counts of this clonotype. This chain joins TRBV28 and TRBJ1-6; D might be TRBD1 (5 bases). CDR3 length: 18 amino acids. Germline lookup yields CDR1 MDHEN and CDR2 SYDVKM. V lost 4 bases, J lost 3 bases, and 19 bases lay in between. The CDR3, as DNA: TGTGCCAGCAGTTCGGGGGGTCGAACCCTCCTCTATAATTCACCCCTCCACTTT. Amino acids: CASSSGGRTLLYNSPLHF.

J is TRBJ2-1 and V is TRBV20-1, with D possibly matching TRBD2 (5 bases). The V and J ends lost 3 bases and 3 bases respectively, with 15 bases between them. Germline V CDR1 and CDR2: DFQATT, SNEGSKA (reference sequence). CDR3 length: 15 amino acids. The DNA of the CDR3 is TGCAGTGCTAGCCAGAGAGGGCGGGTCTACAATGAGCAGTTCTTC. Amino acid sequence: CSASQRGRVYNEQFF.

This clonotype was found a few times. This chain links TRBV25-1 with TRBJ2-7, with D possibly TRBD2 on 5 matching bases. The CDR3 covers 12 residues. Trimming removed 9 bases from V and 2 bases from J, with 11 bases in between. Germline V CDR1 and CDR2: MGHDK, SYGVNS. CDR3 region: CASQEGTYEQYF. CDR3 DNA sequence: TGTGCCAGTCAAGAGGGAACCTACGAGCAGTACTTC.

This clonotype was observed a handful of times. The CDR3 DNA is TGTGCCAGCAGCGGTCTAGCGGGAGGGCCTAAGACCGGGGAGCTGTTTTTT. It is translated as CASSGLAGGPKTGELFF. V and J are TRBV9 and TRBJ2-2; 12 nucleotides line up with TRBD2. CDR3 length: 17 amino acids. Germline assignment: CDR1 SGDLS and CDR2 YYNGEE. V was clipped by 3 bases and J by 5 bases; unmatched bases: 8. The variable domain in full, completed from reference TRBV9 and TRBJ2-2, reads DSGVTQTPKHLITATGQRVTLRCSPRSGDLSVYWYQQSLDQGLQFLIQYYNGEERAKGNILERFSAQQFPDLHSELNLSSLELGDSALYFCASSGLAGGPKTGELFFGEGSRLTVL.

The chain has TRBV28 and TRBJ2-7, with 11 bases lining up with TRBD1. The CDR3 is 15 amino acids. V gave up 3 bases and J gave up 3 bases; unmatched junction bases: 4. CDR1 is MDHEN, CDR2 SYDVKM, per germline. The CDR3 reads CASSFGDRGIYEQYF. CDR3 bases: TGTGCCAGCAGTTTCGGGGACAGGGGGATCTACGAGCAGTACTTC.

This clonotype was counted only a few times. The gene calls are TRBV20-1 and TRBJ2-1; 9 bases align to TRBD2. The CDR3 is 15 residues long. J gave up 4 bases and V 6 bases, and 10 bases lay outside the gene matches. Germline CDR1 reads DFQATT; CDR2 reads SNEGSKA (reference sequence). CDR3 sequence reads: CSASPLAGLYNEQFF. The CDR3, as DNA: TGCAGTGCCAGCCCCCTAGCGGGGCTTTACAATGAGCAGTTCTTC.

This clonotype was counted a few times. The CDR3 loop reads CASSSRQGANQETQYF. CDR3 DNA sequence: TGTGCCAGCAGCAGCCGACAGGGGGCGAACCAAGAGACCCAGTACTTC. The chain couples TRBV21-1 to TRBJ2-5; TRBD1 is taken as the D call from the table, unchecked against the DNA. TRBV21-1 is a listed pseudogene. The CDR3 spans 16 residues.

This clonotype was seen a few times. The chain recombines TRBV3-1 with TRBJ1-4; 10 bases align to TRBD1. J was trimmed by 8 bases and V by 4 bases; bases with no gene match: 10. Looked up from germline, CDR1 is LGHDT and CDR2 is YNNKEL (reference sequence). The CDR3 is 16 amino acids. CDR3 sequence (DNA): TGTGCCAGCAGCCCAAGGGGGACAGGGGCTGGGGAAAAACTGTTTTTT. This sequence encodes CASSPRGTGAGEKLFF.

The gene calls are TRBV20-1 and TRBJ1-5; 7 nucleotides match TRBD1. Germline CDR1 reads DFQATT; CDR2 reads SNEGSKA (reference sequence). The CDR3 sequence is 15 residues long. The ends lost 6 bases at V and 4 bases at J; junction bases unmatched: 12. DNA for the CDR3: TGCAGTGCAAGGAGAGGGGGCGCAGGGAATCAGCCCCAGCATTTT. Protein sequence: CSARRGGAGNQPQHF.

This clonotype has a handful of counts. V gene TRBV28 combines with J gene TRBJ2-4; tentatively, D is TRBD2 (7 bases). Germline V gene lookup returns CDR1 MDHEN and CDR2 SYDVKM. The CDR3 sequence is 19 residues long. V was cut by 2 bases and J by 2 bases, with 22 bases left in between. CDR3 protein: CASSLVGGGVKGSKNIQYF. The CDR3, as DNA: TGTGCCAGCAGTTTAGTGGGAGGGGGTGTTAAAGGGTCCAAAAACATTCAGTACTTC.

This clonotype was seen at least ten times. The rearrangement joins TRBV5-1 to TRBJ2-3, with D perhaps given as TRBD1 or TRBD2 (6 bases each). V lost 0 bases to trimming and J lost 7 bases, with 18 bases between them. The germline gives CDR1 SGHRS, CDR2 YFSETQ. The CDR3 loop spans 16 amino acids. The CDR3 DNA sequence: TGCGCCAGCAGCTTGGAGAGGGGGGCATACACGAATACGCAGTATTTT. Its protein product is CASSLERGAYTNTQYF.

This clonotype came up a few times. CDR3 amino acids: CATRDSLANTGELFF. Here the CDR3 DNA reads TGCGCGACCCGGGACAGCTTAGCGAACACCGGGGAGCTGTTTTTT. V usage is TRBV5-1 and J usage is TRBJ2-2, with TRBD1 matching 7 bases. The CDR3 is made up of 15 amino acids. CDR1 and CDR2 (germline): SGHRS, YFSETQ.